The 32 T cell receptor beta chains below were found in one sample sequenced in a study of tumor-infiltrating lymphocytes in primary liver carcinoma (dated by TCRdb to about 2017). Data came from an Illumina HiSeq 2500. Starting from around 500 ng total RNA, TCRbeta-specific cDNA was produced by reverse transcription with a constant-region primer and ProtoScript II reverse transcriptase. The TCRbeta libraries were prepared through three rounds of nested multiplex PCR following a slightly modified ARM-PCR procedure. Each of the first two PCR rounds ran for roughly 11 cycles and used multiplex TRBV1-TRBV30 forward primers together with a Cbeta reverse primer. TCRdb itself trimmed the public reads at Q25 with fastp, ran MiXCR and retained productive beta chains. Every entry covers one CDR3 protein and lists the most common genes and DNA from its rows. The table for this sample lists 150,000 to 200,000 distinct CDR3 sequences; over 45% of them were counted only once. Jointly, the top ten make up under 75% of the sample.

Blood RNA was extracted from unsorted whole blood using TRIzol reagent, and germline DNA was obtained with the DNeasy Blood & Tissue kit. Material for sequencing was peripheral blood. These receptors were obtained from a man aged 40-49 years with primary liver carcinoma and hepatitis B virus infection.

With respect to this clonotype: One end of the junction varies from germline; a read error may be responsible. The rearrangement joins TRBV12-3 or TRBV12-4 to TRBJ1-1; unclear D gene. The CDR3 has 11 amino acids. Here the CDR3 reads CASSLTYEALF. The CDR3 bases are TGTGCCAGCAGCCTAACTTATGAAGCTCTCTTT.

The V and J genes are TRBV14 and TRBJ2-1; D may be TRBD2 (5 bases). Deletions cut 4 bases from V and 13 bases from J, with 17 bases between. The V gene's germline CDR1 is SGHDN and CDR2 FVKESK. The CDR3 covers 13 residues. The CDR3 sequence: CASSRLYPGNQFF. The CDR3 DNA reads TGTGCCAGCAGCCGCCTCTATCCGGGGAACCAGTTCTTC. Drawing the rest from reference TRBV14 and TRBJ2-1, the complete variable domain is EAGVTQFPSHSVIEKGQTVTLRCDPISGHDNLYWYRRVMGKEIKFLLHFVKESKQDESGMPNNRFLAERTGGTYSTLKVQPAELEDSGVYFCASSRLYPGNQFFGPGTRLTVL.

As concerns this clonotype: Being one base from a much bigger clone, this may be a read error. The chain joins TRBV11-2 to TRBJ2-5; weak D call: TRBD2 (5 bases). Trimming shortened V by 3 bases and J by 9 bases, and 14 bases separated the two germline ends. The CDR3 is made up of 13 amino acids. Germline values: CDR1 SGHAT, CDR2 FQNNGV. The CDR3 region is CASSFSGWESQYF. CDR3 DNA sequence: TGTGCCAGCAGCTTCTCGGGCTGGGAGTCCCAGTACTTC.

A note on this clonotype: The CDR3 does not end in the conserved phenylalanine or tryptophan, so this is likely a read error. The chain joins TRBV11-2 to TRBJ2-3; 7 bases fit TRBD2. Germline lookup yields CDR1 SGHAT and CDR2 FQNNGV. This CDR3 spans 13 amino acids. CDR3 in amino acids: CASSLGEGDTQYL. CDR3 DNA sequence: TGTGCCAGCAGCTTAGGGGAGGGAGATACACAGTATTTG.

This clonotype showed up just a few times. V gene TRBV5-5 combines with J gene TRBJ2-7; weak D call: TRBD2 (6 bases). CDR1 is SGHKS, CDR2 YYEKEE, per germline (reference sequence). The CDR3 is made up of 14 amino acids. V lost 0 bases and J lost 7, with 14 bases in between. The CDR3 is CASSLVAGRLEQYF. CDR3 in DNA: TGTGCCAGCAGCTTGGTGGCGGGACGGTTGGAGCAGTACTTC.

This clonotype was detected only a few times. The chain recombines TRBV29-1 with TRBJ2-3; 11 positions match TRBD2. Per the germline V gene, CDR1 is SQVTM and CDR2 is ANQGSEA. Trimming removed 0 bases from V and 4 bases from J; junction bases left unmatched: 6. This CDR3 has 16 amino acids. CDR3 region: CSVEEVAGGYADTQYF. The CDR3, as DNA: TGCAGCGTTGAAGAGGTAGCGGGAGGGTACGCAGATACGCAGTATTTT.

As to this clonotype: One end of the junction varies from germline; a read error may be responsible. The rearrangement links TRBV11-2 to TRBJ2-1; D remains ambiguous. CDR1 SGHAT and CDR2 FQNNGV come from the germline V gene. The CDR3 consists of 18 residues. In nucleotides, the CDR3 is TGTGCCAGCATCTTAAGGGTGGGCTCTCCGGACCCTTACAATGAGCAGTTCTTC. Protein product: CASILRVGSPDPYNEQFF.

In regard to this clonotype: One junction end disagrees with the germline gene, perhaps due to a read error. The V call is TRBV7-8, the J call TRBJ2-7; D remains unclear. Germline V CDR1 and CDR2: SGHVS, FQNEAQ. The CDR3 extends over 14 amino acids. As DNA, the CDR3 is TGTGCCAGCAGCTTAAGGCGCCAAGGCTACGAGCAATACTTC. Translating gives CASSLRRQGYEQYF.

In this sample, this clonotype turned up once. This chain joins TRBV6-5 and TRBJ2-6, with TRBD1 matching over 8 bases. Per the germline V gene, CDR1 is MNHEY and CDR2 is SVGAGI. The CDR3 length is 18 residues. V shed 5 bases, J shed 6 bases, and the junction held 15 bases outside the gene matches. CDR3 DNA: TGTGCCAGCAGTCTTTGGACAGGGATGAAAGCAGAGGCCAACGTCCTGACTTTC. Encoded protein: CASSLWTGMKAEANVLTF.

There are a few counts of this clonotype. The chain links TRBV12-5 to TRBJ1-5; D gene uncertain. Germline assignment: CDR1 LGHNT and CDR2 FRNRAP. V dropped 8 bases and J dropped 2 bases, with 10 bases sitting between them. The CDR3 length is 13 residues. CDR3 sequence reads: CASSPGGNQPQHF. As DNA, the CDR3 is TGTGCTAGTTCCCCCGGTGGCAATCAGCCCCAGCATTTT.

The chain joins TRBV29-1 to TRBJ2-3, with 8 bases aligning to TRBD2. Trimming removed 7 bases from V and 5 bases from J; junction bases left unmatched: 11. The CDR3 length is 14 residues. Germline V gene data show CDR1 as SQVTM and CDR2 as ANQGSEA. CDR3 in amino acids: CSASGGLVGDTQYF. The CDR3 nucleotides read TGCAGCGCTTCGGGAGGGCTGGTGGGAGATACGCAGTATTTT.

The chain is built from TRBV6-1 and TRBJ2-3, with TRBD2 identical over 13 bases. V lost 2 bases to trimming and J lost 5 bases; unmatched junction nucleotides: 1. The CDR3 contains 15 residues. Germline CDR1 and CDR2: MNHNS and SASEGT. Written as DNA, the CDR3 is TGTGCCAGCAGTGAAACTAGCGGGAGGGTAGATACGCAGTATTTT. Its translation: CASSETSGRVDTQYF.

The chain has TRBV10-1 and TRBJ2-3; D is perhaps TRBD2 (6 bases). The germline V gene encodes CDR1 WNHNN and CDR2 SYGVQD (reference sequence). Between the trimmed V and J ends, which lost 6 bases and 6 bases, there was a span of 16 bases. The CDR3 has 14 residues. The CDR3 here is CASSPGGAPDTQYF. The CDR3 DNA reads TGCGCCAGCAGCCCCGGGGGAGCCCCGGATACGCAGTATTTT.

The chain is built from TRBV25-1 and TRBJ2-7; D possibly corresponds to TRBD1 (5 bases). The germline V and J ends were trimmed by 2 bases and 9 bases, with 8 bases remaining between them. CDR1 and CDR2 (germline): MGHDK, SYGVNS. This CDR3 is built from 11 residues. This CDR3 is CASSEGHGQYF. CDR3 DNA sequence: TGTGCCAGCAGTGAAGGACATGGGCAGTACTTC.

This clonotype was picked up a small number of times. The V and J genes are TRBV14 and TRBJ2-2, with 8 bases matching TRBD1. J was trimmed by 5 bases and V by 0 bases; bases with no gene match: 11. The V gene's germline CDR1 is SGHDN and CDR2 FVKESK. There are 18 residues in the CDR3. CDR3 residues: CASSQDRRRGRLTGELFF. The CDR3, as DNA: TGTGCCAGCAGCCAAGATCGGCGCAGGGGGCGCTTGACCGGGGAGCTGTTTTTT.

As concerns this clonotype: A much larger clone is a single base away; this may be a read error. The chain couples TRBV11-2 to TRBJ2-1; 12 bases line up with TRBD2. Unmatched junction bases numbered 10, after V lost 3 bases and J lost 1 base. The CDR3 contains 19 residues. The germline V gene has CDR1 SGHAT and CDR2 FQNNGV. CDR3 nucleotides: TGTGCCAGCAGCTTTTGGGCTAGCGGGAGGGAGGGGTCCTACAATGAGCAGTTCTTC. Translation gives CASSFWASGREGSYNEQFF.

The sample holds one count of this clonotype. J is TRBJ2-1 and V is TRBV19; D unclear. From germline, CDR1 is LNHDA and CDR2 SQIVND (reference sequence). The CDR3 spans 15 residues. V was pared by 7 bases and J by 0 bases, with 13 bases between. CDR3 in amino acids: CASTPGPGSYNEQFF. The CDR3 DNA follows: TGTGCCAGTACCCCAGGTCCGGGCTCCTACAATGAGCAGTTCTTC.

In regard to this clonotype: No conserved phenylalanine or tryptophan is present at the end of the CDR3, so a read error is the likely explanation. The gene calls are TRBV11-2 and TRBJ2-3; no clear D. Per the germline V gene, CDR1 is SGHAT and CDR2 is FQNNGV. The CDR3 is 14 residues long. CDR3 amino acids: CASSLGPGGDTQYY. The CDR3, as DNA: TGTGCCAGCAGCTTAGGGCCCGGTGGAGATACACAGTATTAT.

J is TRBJ2-7 and V is TRBV4-1; D remains unclear. The CDR3 consists of 14 residues. V was shortened by 3 bases and J by 5 bases, with 14 bases between the two germline ends. Per the germline V gene, CDR1 is MGHRA and CDR2 is YSYEKL. This CDR3 is CASSQKPPGDEQYF. DNA for the CDR3: TGCGCCAGCAGCCAGAAGCCTCCCGGAGACGAGCAGTACTTC.

Worth noting for this clonotype: An end of the junction differs from the germline gene, which may be a read error. The chain combines TRBV28 with TRBJ2-4; 11 bases align to TRBD2. Per germline, CDR1 MDHEN and CDR2 SYDVKM. This CDR3 contains 15 residues. CDR3 sequence: CASSPLLAGDDIQHF. The CDR3 DNA sequence: TGTGCCAGCAGTCCTTTACTAGCGGGAGATGACATTCAGCACTTC.

The chain uses TRBV6-6 and TRBJ2-6; D not resolved. The V and J ends lost 7 bases and 0 bases respectively, with 13 bases between them. CDR1 is MNHNY and CDR2 is SVGAGI in the germline V gene (reference sequence). The length of the CDR3 is 16 residues. The CDR3 reads CASNSIAISGANVLTF. CDR3 nucleotides: TGTGCCAGCAATTCCATTGCAATCTCTGGGGCCAACGTCCTGACTTTC.

The V and J genes are TRBV6-6 and TRBJ1-2, with D perhaps TRBD1 (6 bases). Between the trimmed V and J ends, which lost 7 bases and 8 bases, there was a span of 20 bases. CDR1 and CDR2 (germline): MNHNY, SVGAGI (reference sequence). CDR3 length: 14 amino acids. The CDR3 region is CASTPRAGATGYTF. CDR3 nucleotide sequence: TGTGCCAGCACCCCCAGGGCGGGGGCTACGGGCTACACCTTC.

The chain carries TRBV6-6 and TRBJ2-3, with TRBD1 matching over 7 bases. J was trimmed by 5 bases and V by 5 bases; bases with no gene match: 13. From germline, CDR1 is MNHNY and CDR2 SVGAGI (reference sequence). The CDR3 is 16 amino acids. CDR3 protein: CASSNQQGIPEDTQYF. Here the CDR3 DNA reads TGTGCCAGCAGTAATCAACAGGGGATACCGGAAGATACGCAGTATTTT.

V and J are TRBV11-2 and TRBJ2-7, with 7 nucleotides matching TRBD1. The CDR3 has 15 amino acids. Germline V gene sequence: CDR1 SGHAT, CDR2 FQNNGV. The CDR3 sequence: CTISDLGTANYEQYF. CDR3 DNA: TGTACCATCAGTGACCTCGGGACAGCTAACTACGAGCAGTACTTC.

The table lists this clonotype with many counts. The V call is TRBV4-2, the J call TRBJ2-7, with D perhaps TRBD2 (5 bases). The CDR3 spans 14 residues. The V and J ends lost 3 bases and 6 bases respectively, with 15 bases between them. Germline assignment: CDR1 LGHNA and CDR2 YNFKEQ. CDR3 DNA: TGTGCCAGCAGCCAGCTACTAGTGACTCTCGAGCAGTACTTC. Its protein product is CASSQLLVTLEQYF.

The chain combines TRBV11-2 with TRBJ2-1, with 7 positions matching TRBD2. CDR1 SGHAT and CDR2 FQNNGV come from the germline V gene. V lost 1 base and J lost 14; bases outside the gene matches: 11. The CDR3 totals 14 residues. Here the CDR3 reads CASSLVSPSGGEFF. The CDR3 DNA reads TGTGCCAGCAGCTTAGTGAGCCCTAGCGGCGGTGAGTTCTTC.

This chain uses TRBV5-1 with TRBJ2-7, with D uncertain. V lost 0 bases and J lost 7, with 8 bases in between. This CDR3 contains 12 residues. Per the germline V gene, CDR1 is SGHRS and CDR2 is YFSETQ. CDR3 nucleotide sequence: TGCGCCAGCAGCTTGGAAGGAAAGGAGCAGTACTTC. Translation: CASSLEGKEQYF.

This clonotype was detected many times. V and J are TRBV11-2 and TRBJ2-1; D remains unclear. V lost 5 bases and J 8 bases, leaving 13 bases between the germline ends. CDR1 and CDR2 (germline): SGHAT, FQNNGV. The CDR3 is 13 amino acids. CDR3 sequence reads: CASSPLRGDEQFF. DNA of the CDR3: TGTGCCAGCAGCCCCCTTCGCGGCGATGAGCAGTTCTTC.

The chain joins TRBV4-1 to TRBJ2-1, with D perhaps TRBD2 (6 bases). The CDR3 is 15 residues long. Germline CDR1 MGHRA, CDR2 YSYEKL. V gave up 1 base and J gave up 8 bases, with 15 bases separating them. DNA of the CDR3: TGCGCCAGCAGCCAAGGACTAGGATCAACAGATGAGCAGTTCTTC. This codes for CASSQGLGSTDEQFF.

J is TRBJ2-2 and V is TRBV4-1; TRBD2 aligns across 9 bases. The CDR3 length is 17 residues. Germline CDR1 and CDR2: MGHRA and YSYEKL. J was trimmed by 2 bases and V by 3 bases; bases with no gene match: 7. CDR3 DNA: TGCGCCAGCAGCCAGTCGAGGACTAGCGCCAACACCGGGGAGCTGTTTTTT. It codes for CASSQSRTSANTGELFF.

Regarding this clonotype: A single base separates this from a much larger clone, so it may be a read error. The chain has TRBV7-8 and TRBJ2-7; no clear D. CDR1 and CDR2 (germline): SGHVS, FQNEAQ. This CDR3 is built from 11 residues. Trimming cost V 6 bases and J 3 bases, with 6 bases left between them. The CDR3 here is CASSEHYEQYF. The CDR3 bases are TGTGCCAGCAGTGAGCACTACGAGCAGTACTTC. The whole variable domain, filled in from reference TRBV7-8 and TRBJ2-7, reads GAGVSQSPRYKVAKRGQDVALRCDPISGHVSLFWYQQALGQGPEFLTYFQNEAQLDKSGLPSDRFFAERPEGSVSTLKIQRTQQEDSAVYLCASSEHYEQYFGPGTRLTVT.

On this clonotype: One junction end disagrees with the germline gene, perhaps due to a read error. The chain links TRBV10-3 to TRBJ2-1; D is unclear. This CDR3 comprises 15 residues. Germline CDR1 reads ENHRY; CDR2 reads SYGVKD. The CDR3 here is CVISDSIAKVNEQFF. CDR3 DNA: TGTGTCATCAGTGATTCGATTGCTAAAGTGAATGAGCAGTTCTTC.